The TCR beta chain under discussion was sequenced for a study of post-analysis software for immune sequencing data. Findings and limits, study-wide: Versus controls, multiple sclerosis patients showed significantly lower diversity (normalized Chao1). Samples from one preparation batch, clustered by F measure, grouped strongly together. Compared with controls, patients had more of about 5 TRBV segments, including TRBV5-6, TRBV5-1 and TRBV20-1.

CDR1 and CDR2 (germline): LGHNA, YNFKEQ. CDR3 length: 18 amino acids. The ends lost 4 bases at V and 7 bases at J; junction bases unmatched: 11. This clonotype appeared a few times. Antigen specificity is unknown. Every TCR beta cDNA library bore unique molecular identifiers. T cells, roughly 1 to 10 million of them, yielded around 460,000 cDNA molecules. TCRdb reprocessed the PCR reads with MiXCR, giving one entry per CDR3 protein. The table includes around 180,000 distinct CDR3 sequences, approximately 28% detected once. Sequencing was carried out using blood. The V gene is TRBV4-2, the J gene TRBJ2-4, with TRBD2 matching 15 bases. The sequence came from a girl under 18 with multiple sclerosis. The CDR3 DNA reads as TGTGCCAGCAGCCGGACTAGCGGGAGGGCCTTAGGCGGTAACATTCAGTACTTC. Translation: CASSRTSGRALGGNIQYF.